Below, 16 T cell receptor beta chains from the same sample are listed, as sequenced in a study of metastatic and nonmetastatic thyroid tumors. TCRdb ran MiXCR on the PCR reads. The profile shows some 15,000 clones, roughly 26% of them singletons. Every patient was untreated before thyroid surgery. The sequencing input was blood. The receptors were sampled from a male donor with papillary thyroid cancer or a benign thyroid nodule (not recorded which). Some clones in this sample may be carry-over from other donors' samples.

This clone was recorded at least ten times. The genes are TRBV16 and TRBJ2-1, with 10 bases fitting TRBD1. The CDR3 length is 14 residues. Per germline, CDR1 KGHSY and CDR2 FQNENV. The junction had 2 bases not matched to a gene; V was cut back by 4 bases and J by 5 bases. The CDR3 DNA reads as TGTGCCAGCAGCCGGACAGGGGGGCACAATGAGCAGTTCTTC. This translates into CASSRTGGHNEQFF. Variable domain in full (rest from reference TRBV16 and TRBJ2-1): GEEVAQTPKHLVRGEGQKAKLYCAPIKGHSYVFWYQQVLKNEFKFLISFQNENVFDETGMPKERFSAKCLPNSPCSLEIQATKLEDSAVYFCASSRTGGHNEQFFGPGTRLTVL.

Sample share makes this clone medium-sized. The chain combines TRBV9 with TRBJ2-2; tentatively, D is TRBD1 (5 bases). The CDR3 consists of 17 residues. V lost 6 bases and J lost 5, with 23 bases in between. CDR1 is SGDLS and CDR2 is YYNGEE in the germline V gene. The CDR3 nucleotides are TGTGCCAGCAATTCGGCAGGGTCGTTTATCGGAACCGGGGAGCTGTTTTTT. The encoded protein is CASNSAGSFIGTGELFF.

The chain recombines TRBV11-2 with TRBJ2-7, with a weak D call TRBD2 (6 bases). CDR3 size: 17 residues. The V gene's germline CDR1 is SGHAT and CDR2 FQNNGV. V lost 1 base and J lost 8, with 24 bases in between. The DNA of the CDR3 is TGTGCCAGCAGCTTAGTGTCACCCCCGGTCGGCGGGGTGCAGCAGTACTTC. Its translation is CASSLVSPPVGGVQQYF.

This clone has a count of ten or more. The gene calls are TRBV6-2 or TRBV6-3 and TRBJ2-1, with D uncertain. This CDR3 has 13 amino acids. The ends were cut back, 7 bases at V and 7 bases at J, with 14 bases in the middle. Germline V gene lookup returns CDR1 MNHEY and CDR2 SVGEGT. The CDR3 sequence: CASTKAGRNEQFF. The CDR3 DNA follows: TGTGCCAGCACCAAAGCCGGTAGGAATGAGCAGTTCTTC.

CDR3 sequence (DNA): TGTGCCAGCAGTTTAGAGGGACTAGCGGGAGTGTACGAGCAGTACTTC. Its protein product is CASSLEGLAGVYEQYF. The chain carries TRBV28 and TRBJ2-7; 14 bases agree with TRBD2. The CDR3 extends over 16 amino acids. With V trimmed by 2 bases and J by 4 bases, 4 bases remained unmatched. The germline gives CDR1 MDHEN, CDR2 SYDVKM.

This clone was observed many times. One end of the junction does not line up with germline, which may come from a read error. Other DNA sequences from this sample encode an identical CDR3 as well. V and J are TRBV5-1 and TRBJ2-5; D unclear. The germline V gene has CDR1 SGHRS and CDR2 YFSETQ. CDR3 length equals 15 residues. The CDR3 loop reads CASSLASRPEETQYF. In nucleotides, the CDR3 is TGCGCCAGCAGCTTGGCCTCCCGGCCAGAAGAAACCCAGTACTTC.

This clone was seen repeatedly, ten times or more. This chain joins TRBV30 and TRBJ1-6; the match to TRBD1 covers 8 bases. CDR1 and CDR2 (germline): GTSNPN, SVGIG (reference sequence). The CDR3 loop spans 13 amino acids. With 6 bases clipped from V and 6 bases from J, the junction kept 4 bases outside the gene matches. CDR3 DNA: TGTGCCTGTCAGGGGGCTAGTAATTCACCCCTCCACTTT. Protein product: CACQGASNSPLHF.

The J gene is TRBJ2-3, the V gene TRBV15; 10 positions agree with TRBD2. There are 18 residues in the CDR3. The germline V gene encodes CDR1 LNHNV and CDR2 YYDKDF (reference sequence). V gave up 0 bases and J gave up 3 bases; unmatched junction bases: 9. The CDR3 DNA is TGTGCCACCAGCAGAGATACGCTAGCGGGAGCTGGAACAGATACGCAGTATTTT. Its translation is CATSRDTLAGAGTDTQYF.

The rearrangement joins TRBV20-1 to TRBJ2-7; 11 positions agree with TRBD2. The ends lost 5 bases at V and 3 bases at J; junction bases unmatched: 9. Germline values: CDR1 DFQATT, CDR2 SNEGSKA (reference sequence). This CDR3 has 15 amino acids. The CDR3 DNA follows: TGCAGTGCTGGCGCGACTAGCGGGACCGGCTACGAGCAGTACTTC. This codes for CSAGATSGTGYEQYF.

The chain combines TRBV28 with TRBJ1-5; D possibly corresponds to TRBD1 (5 bases). The germline V gene encodes CDR1 MDHEN and CDR2 SYDVKM. The CDR3 covers 15 residues. V shed 5 bases and J shed 7 bases, with 18 bases lying between them. Here the CDR3 reads CASSGGWLARQPQHF. CDR3 bases: TGTGCCAGCAGTGGGGGATGGTTAGCGAGGCAGCCCCAGCATTTT. Full variable domain (rest looked up from reference TRBV28 and TRBJ1-5): DVKVTQSSRYLVKRTGEKVFLECVQDMDHENMFWYRQDPGLGLRLIYFSYDVKMKEKGDIPEGYSVSREKKERFSLILESASTNQTSMYLCASSGGWLARQPQHFGDGTRLSIL.

The gene calls are TRBV30 and TRBJ2-3; 12 nucleotides align to TRBD2. Unmatched junction bases numbered 5, after V lost 4 bases and J lost 6 bases. CDR1 is GTSNPN, CDR2 SVGIG, per germline (reference sequence). The CDR3 length is 14 residues. The CDR3, as DNA: TGTGCCTGGATCCCTAGCGGGGGGGACGATACGCAGTATTTT. Protein: CAWIPSGGDDTQYF.

The rearrangement uses TRBV20-1 and TRBJ2-1; 8 bases agree with TRBD2. Germline loops: CDR1 DFQATT, CDR2 SNEGSKA (reference sequence). There are 14 residues in the CDR3. The junction had 8 bases not matched to a gene; V was cut back by 6 bases and J by 4 bases. The CDR3 here is CSARDGGGYNEQFF. The CDR3 DNA is TGCAGTGCCCGTGACGGGGGGGGATACAATGAGCAGTTCTTC.

The chain carries TRBV5-1 and TRBJ2-7; the match to TRBD1 covers 8 bases. V lost 4 bases, J lost 5 bases, and 8 bases stayed unmatched. The CDR3 is 14 residues long. CDR1 and CDR2 from the germline V gene are SGHRS and YFSETQ. In DNA form, the CDR3 reads TGCGCCAGCAGCCCGCAGGGGGCGATCGACGAGCAGTACTTC. Translating it yields CASSPQGAIDEQYF.

The chain couples TRBV18 to TRBJ2-1; 9 bases match TRBD1. The CDR3 spans 15 residues. Germline V gene lookup returns CDR1 KGHSH and CDR2 LQKENI. Germline trimming cut 3 bases from V and 6 bases from J; bases unmatched to any gene: 6. CDR3 sequence reads: CASSPGTGPLNEQFF. CDR3 DNA sequence: TGTGCCAGCTCACCGGGGACAGGGCCTCTCAATGAGCAGTTCTTC.

The chain joins TRBV11-2 to TRBJ1-3, with TRBD1 matching over 7 bases. The CDR3 has 14 residues. CDR1 is SGHAT and CDR2 is FQNNGV in the germline V gene. The J segment lost 4 bases and the V segment lost 5 bases, leaving 5 bases of the junction unmatched. In nucleotides, the CDR3 is TGTGCCAGCAGCAAAGGGACAGCCGGAAACACCATATATTTT. It is translated as CASSKGTAGNTIYF.

This clone has a count of ten or more. This rearrangement joins TRBV29-1 to TRBJ2-7; the D call may be TRBD1 or TRBD2 (7 bases each). With 8 bases removed from V and 7 bases from J, the gap between germline ends came to 15 bases. Germline-derived CDR1 and CDR2 are SQVTM and ANQGSEA. The CDR3 spans 11 residues. CDR3 sequence: CSSSRGGEQYF. The CDR3 coding sequence is TGCAGCTCTAGCAGGGGGGGTGAGCAGTACTTC.